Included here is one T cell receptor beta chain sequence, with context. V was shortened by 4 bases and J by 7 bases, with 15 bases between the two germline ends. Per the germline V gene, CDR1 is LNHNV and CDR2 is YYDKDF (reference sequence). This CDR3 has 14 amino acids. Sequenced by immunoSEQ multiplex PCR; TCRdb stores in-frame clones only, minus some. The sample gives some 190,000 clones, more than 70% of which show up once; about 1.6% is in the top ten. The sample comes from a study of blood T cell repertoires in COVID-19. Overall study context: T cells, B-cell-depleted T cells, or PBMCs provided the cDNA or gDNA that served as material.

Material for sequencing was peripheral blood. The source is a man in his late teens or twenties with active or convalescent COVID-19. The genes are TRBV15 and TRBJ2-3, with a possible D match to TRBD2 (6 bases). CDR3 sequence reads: CATSNGGRENTQYF. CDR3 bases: TGTGCCACCAGCAACGGGGGTAGAGAAAATACGCAGTATTTT.